This T cell receptor beta chain stems from a study of blood T cell repertoires in COVID-19. Looking at the study overall: Some COVID-19 samples were acute and others convalescent; all came from the United States, Italy and Spain.

The CDR3 contains 13 residues. Germline V gives CDR1 SQVTM, CDR2 ANQGSEA. V lost 6 bases, J lost 3 bases, and 4 bases stayed unmatched. Participants were aged about 18 to 90 years, lived in about two dozen US areas, and enrolled virtually. Donors were grouped by their self-reported clinical history. Clones were read by immunoSEQ multiplex PCR, and TCRdb kept only the in-frame ones, dropping some. Among 200,000 to 300,000 clones listed, around 87% were seen once. This chain uses TRBV29-1 with TRBJ2-1; 8 bases agree with TRBD2. The receptor was isolated from a woman in her forties with acute COVID-19. The specimen sequenced was PBMCs or T cells enriched from blood (not recorded which). Here the CDR3 DNA reads TGCAGCGTGATTAGCGGGGACTACAATGAGCAGTTCTTC. This codes for CSVISGDYNEQFF.